This T cell receptor beta chain stems from a study of vaccination and CD4 T cells after COVID-19. Cultured CD4+ T cell DNA underwent sequencing with the Oncomine TCR Beta short-read assay. Extraction of genomic DNA was performed on cultured CD4+ T cells. TCRdb reanalysed the PCR reads using MiXCR and keeps one entry per CDR3 protein. Of 11,000 to 15,000 distinct CDR3 sequences listed, roughly 50% were seen once; the top ten hold over 9.5%. Turning to this clonotype: What it binds is unknown.

The CDR3 consists of 14 residues. V lost 9 bases, J lost 5 bases, and 17 bases lay in between. CDR1 and CDR2 from the germline V gene are LNHDA and SQIVND (reference sequence). Study-level points and caveats: Convalescent patient numbers were relatively low, with no early post-infection timepoints.

Treatment reported: approximately 10-day PBMC culture with coronavirus spike peptide pools or control peptides (ViraFEST assay). Here the sequenced sample was CD4+ T cells from blood, cultured in vitro, taken before SARS-CoV-2 vaccination. This sequence originates from a human donor who had recovered from COVID-19. V is TRBV19 and J is TRBJ1-5; maybe TRBD1 (6 bases). CDR3 residues: CARNSLTGDQPQHF. The CDR3 DNA is TGTGCCAGAAACTCATTGACAGGAGATCAGCCCCAGCATTTT.